This T cell receptor (beta chain) was captured in a study of early T cells in non-severe SARS-CoV-2 infection. General observations from the study: A preference for anti-spike CD8 responses marked VDJdb matching, which missed private and CD4 specificities.

Trimming took 4 bases from V and 8 from J, leaving 14 bases between them. The CDR3 covers 14 residues. CDR1 SGHVS and CDR2 FNYEAQ come from the germline V gene. This clonotype has only a few counts. Its antigen is unidentified. MiXCR, applied by TCRdb to the 5' RACE reads, yields one record per CDR3 protein. Here the sample spans about 110,000 distinct CDR3 sequences, 10% to 15% being singletons. Sequencing used whole blood, obtained at baseline. This chain links TRBV7-6 with TRBJ2-2; D ambiguous. The receptor comes from an adult who was a healthcare worker with PCR-confirmed SARS-CoV-2 infection or an uninfected control (not recorded which). The CDR3, as DNA: TGTGCCAGCAGCTCCTGGACGGCAGCGGGGGAGCTGTTTTTT. Protein product: CASSSWTAAGELFF.